The present T cell receptor beta chain was sequenced within a study of T cell clones after liver transplantation. The ends were cut back, 3 bases at V and 0 bases at J, with 13 bases in the middle. Germline loops: CDR1 SGHTA, CDR2 FQGTGA. This CDR3 comprises 16 residues. This table comes from immunoSEQ multiplex PCR, and its TCRdb copy is limited to in-frame clones, with some not included. Here the sample spans 55,000 to 80,000 clones, more than 90% being singletons. The V gene is TRBV7-3, the J gene TRBJ2-3; D is perhaps TRBD1 (5 bases). The origin of this receptor is a human donor who received a liver transplant. Sequences were derived from CD4+ T cells from blood, sampled before liver transplant. The CDR3 loop is CASSLGQIASTDTQYF. CDR3 nucleotides: TGTGCCAGCAGCTTGGGGCAGATCGCTAGCACAGATACGCAGTATTTT.